This is a list of T cell receptor beta chains from one sample in a study of T cells in Graves' hyperthyroidism and ophthalmopathy. TCRdb re-analysed the multiplex PCR reads in MiXCR, keeping a single row per CDR3 protein. The data contain 600,000 to 700,000 distinct CDR3 sequences, 45% of them singletons. The sample taken for sequencing was peripheral blood or thyroid tissue (not recorded which). The receptor set was obtained from an adult man with Graves' disease, either hyperthyroidism or ophthalmopathy (not recorded which). The CDR3 runs from the conserved cysteine through the conserved F or W. A D gene is named only where the DNA matches it firmly. The listing skips clone size in some rows; elsewhere it reads once, few, many or a size class.

D	V	size	J	DNA	CDR3
-	TRBV7-9	-	TRBJ1-4	TGTGCCAGCAGTGAAGATTCGGCCAGGGATTTTGAAAAACTGTTTTTT	CASSEDSARDFEKLFF
-	TRBV2	few	TRBJ1-2	TGTGCCAGCATCCGGGACATTTCTAACTATGGCTACACCTTC	CASIRDISNYGYTF
-	TRBV7-8	-	TRBJ1-4	TGTGCCAGCAGCTTAAAGGCCGCTGGCAATGAAAAACTGTTTTTT	CASSLKAAGNEKLFF
-	TRBV25-1	-	TRBJ1-6	TGTGCCAGTCGCGGGCCCAATTCACCCCCCCACTTT	CASRGPNSPPHF
TRBD1	TRBV20-1	few	TRBJ1-2	TGCAGTGCTAGGAGTACCGGGACAGGGGTCGGCTACACCTTC	CSARSTGTGVGYTF
TRBD1	TRBV6-5	-	TRBJ1-6	TGTGCCATCGCCAACGACAGGGGGGATTCACCCCTCCACTTT	CAIANDRGDSPLHF
TRBD1	TRBV5-1	-	TRBJ1-2	TGCACCAGCAGCACCGGGACAGCCGGCAGGGGCTACACCTTC	CTSSTGTAGRGYTF
TRBD2	TRBV7-2	few	TRBJ2-5	TGTGCCAGCAGAGGACGAAGGACTAGCGGGAGGGCTCAAGAGACCCAGTACTTC	CASRGRRTSGRAQETQYF
TRBD2	TRBV19	many	TRBJ2-5	TGTGCCAGTAGTACGTTAGCGGGAGTAGGAGAGACCCAGTACTTC	CASSTLAGVGETQYF
-	TRBV5-1	-	TRBJ1-1	TGCGCCAGCAGCTTACAGGGAATGAACACTGAAGCTTACTTT	CASSLQGMNTEAYF
-	TRBV15	many	TRBJ2-7	TGTGCCACCAGCAGAGATTTGGCAGAGTCCTACGAGCAGTACTTC	CATSRDLAESYEQYF
TRBD1	TRBV7-8	many	TRBJ1-6	TGTGCCAGCAGCTCGCCGAAACAGGGGGCGCGGGGTTCACCCCTCCACTTT	CASSSPKQGARGSPLHF
-	TRBV12-3/TRBV12-4	once	TRBJ1-2	TGTGCCAGCAGTGAGGACAGCCCTCTTTCCTATGGCTACACCTTC	CASSEDSPLSYGYTF
-	TRBV20-1	-	TRBJ1-6	TGCAGTGCTGGGGGCTTTTTGGGGAGTTCACCCCTCCACTTT	CSAGGFLGSSPLHF
-	TRBV27	-	TRBJ1-5	TGTGCCAGCAGTTACGCCGACACCAATCAGCCCCAGCATTTT	CASSYADTNQPQHF
-	TRBV20-1	-	TRBJ1-2	TGCAGTGCTAGTGACCTCGCAGGGGTTGACTATGGCTACACCTTC	CSASDLAGVDYGYTF
-	TRBV2	-	TRBJ1-5	TGTGCCAGCAGTTACTCGATCCGTGGGTCGAGCAATCAGCCCCAGCATTTT	CASSYSIRGSSNQPQHF
TRBD1	TRBV6-1	-	TRBJ2-5	TGTGCCAGCCATAGGACAGGGGCTAACCAAGAGACCCAGTACTTC	CASHRTGANQETQYF
-	TRBV12-3/TRBV12-4	few	TRBJ1-5	TGTGCCGGCAGTGCCGGAAATCAGCCCCAGCATTTT	CAGSAGNQPQHF
-	TRBV6-6	few	TRBJ2-5	TGTGCCAGCAGTCACTATTCGGGGGTACAAGAGACCCAGTACTTC	CASSHYSGVQETQYF
TRBD1	TRBV6-5	-	TRBJ1-6	TGTGCCACCTACCGGGACAGGGATTCACCCCTCCACTTT	CATYRDRDSPLHF
TRBD1	TRBV5-1	few	TRBJ1-4	TGCGCCAGCAGCTTGGCGACGGGGACAGGGGGCAAGGGTGAAAAACTGTTTTTT	CASSLATGTGGKGEKLFF
-	TRBV7-8	once	TRBJ1-5	TGTGCCAGCAGCTTAGGGGGGGACGGCAATCAGCCCCAGCATTTT	CASSLGGDGNQPQHF
TRBD2	TRBV2	-	TRBJ2-6	TGTGCCAGCAGAGGGACTAGCGGCTTCTCTGGGGCCAACGTCCTGACTTTC	CASRGTSGFSGANVLTF
TRBD2	TRBV20-1	-	TRBJ2-7	TGCAGTGCCTCAAGGGGACTAGCAGGCTACGAGCAGTACTTC	CSASRGLAGYEQYF
-	TRBV6-5	-	TRBJ2-2	TGTGCCAGCAGTTCCGGATCGCCTAAGTTCGCTACCGGGGAGCTGTTTTTT	CASSSGSPKFATGELFF
-	TRBV5-1	few	TRBJ2-7	TGCGCCAGCAGCTTGTTTTCGGGCTACGAGCAGTACTTC	CASSLFSGYEQYF
TRBD1	TRBV2	-	TRBJ2-2	TGTGCCAGCAGTCGACAGGGGTCGGGCACCGGGGAGCTGTTTTTT	CASSRQGSGTGELFF
-	TRBV9	-	TRBJ1-1	TGTGCCAGCAGCGTGTCCAGTGGGACTGAAGCTTTCTTT	CASSVSSGTEAFF
-	TRBV12-3/TRBV12-4	-	TRBJ1-2	TGTGCCAGCAGTCGTCGGTCCAAAAGGAGGGGCGTTGGCTACACCTTC	CASSRRSKRRGVGYTF
-	TRBV2	many	TRBJ2-5	TGTGCCAGCAGTGATTTGCTCGAGACCCAGTACTTC	CASSDLLETQYF
-	TRBV20-1	-	TRBJ1-2	TGCAGTGCTCTTGAGACAGAACTTAACTATGGCTACACCTTC	CSALETELNYGYTF
-	TRBV5-1	-	TRBJ2-7	TGCGCCAGCAGCTCTCCCTCTACCGGGACGGCCTCCTACGAGCAGTACTTC	CASSSPSTGTASYEQYF
-	TRBV2	many	TRBJ2-7	TGTGCCAGCAGTGTATTCGAAGACCGCGAATACTTC	CASSVFEDREYF
-	TRBV29-1	many	TRBJ1-2	TGCAGCGTTCAGGGAACAAACTATGGCTACACCTTC	CSVQGTNYGYTF
TRBD1	TRBV2	-	TRBJ1-1	TGTGCCAGTAAAATAGGACAGGGAGGGAACACTGAAGCTTTCTTT	CASKIGQGGNTEAFF